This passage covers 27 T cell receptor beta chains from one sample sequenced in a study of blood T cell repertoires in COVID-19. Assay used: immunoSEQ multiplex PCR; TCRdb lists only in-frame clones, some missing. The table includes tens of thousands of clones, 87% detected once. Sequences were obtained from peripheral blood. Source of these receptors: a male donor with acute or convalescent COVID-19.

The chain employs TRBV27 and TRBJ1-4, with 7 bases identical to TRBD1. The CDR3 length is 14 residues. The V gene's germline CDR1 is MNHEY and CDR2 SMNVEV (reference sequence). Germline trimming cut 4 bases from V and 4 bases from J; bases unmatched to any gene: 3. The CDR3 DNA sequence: TGTGCCAGCAGTTCCCGACAGGGTAATGAAAAACTGTTTTTT. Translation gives CASSSRQGNEKLFF.

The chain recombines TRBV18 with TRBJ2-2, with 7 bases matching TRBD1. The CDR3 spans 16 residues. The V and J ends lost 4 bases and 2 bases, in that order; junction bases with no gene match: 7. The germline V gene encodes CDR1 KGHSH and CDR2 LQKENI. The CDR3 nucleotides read TGTGCCAGCTCACTTGCCGGGACAGCAAACACCGGGGAGCTGTTTTTT. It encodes CASSLAGTANTGELFF.

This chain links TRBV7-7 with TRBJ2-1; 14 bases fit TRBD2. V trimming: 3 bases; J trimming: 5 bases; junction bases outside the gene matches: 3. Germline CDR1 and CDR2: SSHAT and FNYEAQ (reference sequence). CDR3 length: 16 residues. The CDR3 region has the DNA TGTGCCAGCAGCTTGGGACTAGCGGGGGCCAACAATGAGCAGTTCTTC. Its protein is CASSLGLAGANNEQFF. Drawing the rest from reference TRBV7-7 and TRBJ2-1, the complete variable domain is GAGVSQSPRYKVTKRGQDVTLRCDPISSHATLYWYQQALGQGPEFLTYFNYEAQPDKSGLPSDRFSAERPEGSISTLTIQRTEQRDSAMYRCASSLGLAGANNEQFFGPGTRLTVL.

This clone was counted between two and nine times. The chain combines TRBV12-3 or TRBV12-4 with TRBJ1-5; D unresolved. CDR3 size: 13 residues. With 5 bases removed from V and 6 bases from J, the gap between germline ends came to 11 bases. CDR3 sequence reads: CASSPTVSQPQHF. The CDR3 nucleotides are TGTGCCAGCAGTCCTACAGTGTCTCAGCCCCAGCATTTT.

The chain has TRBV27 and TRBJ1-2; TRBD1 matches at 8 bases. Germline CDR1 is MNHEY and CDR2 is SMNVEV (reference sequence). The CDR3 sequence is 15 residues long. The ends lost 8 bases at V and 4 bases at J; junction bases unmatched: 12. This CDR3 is CASGKTGDRLYGYTF. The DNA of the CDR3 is TGTGCCAGCGGTAAGACAGGGGATCGCCTCTATGGCTACACCTTC.

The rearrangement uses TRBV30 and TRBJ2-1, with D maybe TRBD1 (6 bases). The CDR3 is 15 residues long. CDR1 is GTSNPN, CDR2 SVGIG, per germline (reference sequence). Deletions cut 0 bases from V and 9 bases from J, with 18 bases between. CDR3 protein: CAWSVGGAAIGEQFF. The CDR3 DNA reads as TGTGCCTGGAGTGTAGGGGGAGCGGCGATTGGTGAGCAGTTCTTC.

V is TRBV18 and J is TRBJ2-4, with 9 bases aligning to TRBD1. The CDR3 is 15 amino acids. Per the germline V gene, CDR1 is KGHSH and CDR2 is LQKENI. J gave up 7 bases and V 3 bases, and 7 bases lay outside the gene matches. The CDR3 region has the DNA TGTGCCAGCTCACCGACTACCGGGACAGGGAACATTCAGTACTTC. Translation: CASSPTTGTGNIQYF. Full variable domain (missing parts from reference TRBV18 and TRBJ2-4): NAGVMQNPRHLVRRRGQEARLRCSPMKGHSHVYWYRQLPEEGLKFMVYLQKENIIDESGMPKERFSAEFPKEGPSILRIQQVVRGDSAAYFCASSPTTGTGNIQYFGAGTRLSVL.

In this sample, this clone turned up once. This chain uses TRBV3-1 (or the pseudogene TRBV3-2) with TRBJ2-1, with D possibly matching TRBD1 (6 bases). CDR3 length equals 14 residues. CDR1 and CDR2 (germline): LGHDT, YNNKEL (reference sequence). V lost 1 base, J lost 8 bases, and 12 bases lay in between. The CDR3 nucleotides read TGTGCCAGCAGCCAAGGATCAGGGGTGGATGAGCAGTTCTTC. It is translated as CASSQGSGVDEQFF.

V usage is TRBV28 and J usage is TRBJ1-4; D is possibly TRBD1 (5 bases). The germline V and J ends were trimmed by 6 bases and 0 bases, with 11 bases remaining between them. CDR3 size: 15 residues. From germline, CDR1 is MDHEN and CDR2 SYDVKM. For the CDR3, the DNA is TGTGCCAGCAGCTCCGGGGGTCCAACTAATGAAAAACTGTTTTTT. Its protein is CASSSGGPTNEKLFF.

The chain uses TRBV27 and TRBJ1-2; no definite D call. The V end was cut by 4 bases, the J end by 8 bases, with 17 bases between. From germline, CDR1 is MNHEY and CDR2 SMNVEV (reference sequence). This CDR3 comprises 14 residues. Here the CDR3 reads CASSSTDWPPGYTF. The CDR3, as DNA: TGTGCCAGCAGTTCGACGGACTGGCCCCCGGGCTACACCTTC.

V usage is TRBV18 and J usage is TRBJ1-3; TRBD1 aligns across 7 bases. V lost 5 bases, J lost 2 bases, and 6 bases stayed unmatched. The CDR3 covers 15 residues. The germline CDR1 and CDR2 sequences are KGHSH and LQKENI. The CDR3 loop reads CASSVPTGAGNTIYF. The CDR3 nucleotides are TGTGCCAGCTCAGTCCCCACAGGGGCTGGAAACACCATATATTTT.

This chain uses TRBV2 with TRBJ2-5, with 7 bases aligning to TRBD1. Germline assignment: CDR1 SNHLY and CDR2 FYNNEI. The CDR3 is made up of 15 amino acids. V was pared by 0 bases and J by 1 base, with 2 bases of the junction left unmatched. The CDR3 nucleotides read TGTGCCAGCAGTGAAGCGGGGACAGCCCAAGAGACCCAGTACTTC. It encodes CASSEAGTAQETQYF.

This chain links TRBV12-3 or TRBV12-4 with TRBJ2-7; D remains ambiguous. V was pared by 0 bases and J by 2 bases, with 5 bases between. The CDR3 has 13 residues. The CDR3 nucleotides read TGTGCCAGCAGTTTAGCGCTACCCTACGAGCAGTACTTC. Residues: CASSLALPYEQYF.

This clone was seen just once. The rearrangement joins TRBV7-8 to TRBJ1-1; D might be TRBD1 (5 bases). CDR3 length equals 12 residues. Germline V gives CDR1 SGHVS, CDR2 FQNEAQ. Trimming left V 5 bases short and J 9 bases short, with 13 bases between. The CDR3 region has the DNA TGTGCCAGCAGCCCTGCGGCGGGGCAAGCTTTCTTT. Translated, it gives CASSPAAGQAFF.

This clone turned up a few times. CDR3 region: CASSLTGYGYTF. CDR3 in DNA: TGTGCCAGCAGTTTAACAGGGTATGGCTACACCTTC. This chain connects TRBV28 to TRBJ1-2; D possibly corresponds to TRBD1 (6 bases). The CDR3 is 12 amino acids. Looked up from germline, CDR1 is MDHEN and CDR2 is SYDVKM. Trimming pared 2 bases from V and 5 bases from J, leaving 6 bases between.

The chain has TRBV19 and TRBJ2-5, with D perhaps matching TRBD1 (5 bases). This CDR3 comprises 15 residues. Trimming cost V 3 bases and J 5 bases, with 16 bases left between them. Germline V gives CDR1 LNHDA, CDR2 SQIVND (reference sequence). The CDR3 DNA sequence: TGTGCCAGTAGTATTGGACGGCAGGGAAGGGAGACCCAGTACTTC. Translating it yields CASSIGRQGRETQYF.

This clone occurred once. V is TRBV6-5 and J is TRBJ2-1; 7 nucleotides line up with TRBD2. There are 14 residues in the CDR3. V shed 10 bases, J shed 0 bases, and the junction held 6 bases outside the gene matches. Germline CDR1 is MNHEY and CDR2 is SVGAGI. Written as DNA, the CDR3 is TGTGCCACCCTGGGGGGGGGCTCCTACAATGAGCAGTTCTTC. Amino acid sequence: CATLGGGSYNEQFF.

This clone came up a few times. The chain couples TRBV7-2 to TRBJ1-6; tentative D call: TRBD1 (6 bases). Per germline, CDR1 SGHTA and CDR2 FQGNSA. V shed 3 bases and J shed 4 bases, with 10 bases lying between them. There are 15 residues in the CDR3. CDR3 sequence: CASSFGTKYNSPLHF. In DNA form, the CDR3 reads TGTGCCAGCAGCTTCGGGACAAAGTATAATTCACCCCTCCACTTT. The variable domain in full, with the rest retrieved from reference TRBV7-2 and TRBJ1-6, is GAGVSQSPSNKVTEKGKDVELRCDPISGHTALYWYRQSLGQGLEFLIYFQGNSAPDKSGLPSDRFSAERTGGSVSTLTIQRTQQEDSAVYLCASSFGTKYNSPLHFGNGTRLTVT.

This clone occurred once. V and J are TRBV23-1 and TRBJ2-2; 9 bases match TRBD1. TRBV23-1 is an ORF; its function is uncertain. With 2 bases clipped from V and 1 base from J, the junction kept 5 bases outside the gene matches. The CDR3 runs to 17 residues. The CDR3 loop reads CASSQPTGGLNTGELFF. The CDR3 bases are TGCGCCAGCAGTCAACCGACAGGGGGTTTGAACACCGGGGAGCTGTTTTTT.

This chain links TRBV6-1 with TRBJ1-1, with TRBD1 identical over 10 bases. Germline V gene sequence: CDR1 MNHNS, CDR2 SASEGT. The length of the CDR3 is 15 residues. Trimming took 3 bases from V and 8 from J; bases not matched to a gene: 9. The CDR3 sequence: CASSDDPGQGREAFF. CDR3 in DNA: TGTGCCAGCAGTGACGATCCGGGACAGGGGAGAGAAGCTTTCTTT.

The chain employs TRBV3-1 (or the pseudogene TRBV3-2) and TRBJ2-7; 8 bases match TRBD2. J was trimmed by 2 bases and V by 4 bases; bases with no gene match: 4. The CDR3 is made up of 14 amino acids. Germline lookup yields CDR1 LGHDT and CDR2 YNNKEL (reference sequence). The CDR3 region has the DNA TGTGCCAGCAGCCCGGGACTAGGGACCTACGAGCAGTACTTC. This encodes CASSPGLGTYEQYF.

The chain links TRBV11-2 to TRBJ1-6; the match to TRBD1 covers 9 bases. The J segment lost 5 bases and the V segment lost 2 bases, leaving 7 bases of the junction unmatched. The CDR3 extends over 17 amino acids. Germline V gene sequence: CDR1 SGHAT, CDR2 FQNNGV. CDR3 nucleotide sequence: TGTGCCAGCAGCTTATCTACAGGGGGCTGGGATAATTCACCCCTCCACTTT. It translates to CASSLSTGGWDNSPLHF.

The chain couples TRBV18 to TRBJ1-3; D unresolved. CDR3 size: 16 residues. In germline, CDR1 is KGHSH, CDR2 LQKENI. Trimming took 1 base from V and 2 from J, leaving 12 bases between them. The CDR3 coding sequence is TGTGCCAGCTCACCACTCTCCGCGGGCGCTGGAAACACCATATATTTT. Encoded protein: CASSPLSAGAGNTIYF. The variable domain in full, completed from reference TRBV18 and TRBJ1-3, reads NAGVMQNPRHLVRRRGQEARLRCSPMKGHSHVYWYRQLPEEGLKFMVYLQKENIIDESGMPKERFSAEFPKEGPSILRIQQVVRGDSAAYFCASSPLSAGAGNTIYFGEGSWLTVV.

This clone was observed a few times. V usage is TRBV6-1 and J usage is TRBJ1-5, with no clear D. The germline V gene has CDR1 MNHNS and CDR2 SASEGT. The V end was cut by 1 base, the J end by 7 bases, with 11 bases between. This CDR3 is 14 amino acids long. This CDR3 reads CASSEGASQQPQHF. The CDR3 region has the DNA TGTGCCAGCAGTGAAGGGGCATCTCAGCAGCCCCAGCATTTT.

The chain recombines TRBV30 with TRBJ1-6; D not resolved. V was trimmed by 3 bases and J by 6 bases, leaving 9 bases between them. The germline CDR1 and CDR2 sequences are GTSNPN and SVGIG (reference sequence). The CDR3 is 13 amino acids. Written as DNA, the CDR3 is TGTGCCTGGAGCGGTCCGCCTAATTCACCCCTCCACTTT. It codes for CAWSGPPNSPLHF.

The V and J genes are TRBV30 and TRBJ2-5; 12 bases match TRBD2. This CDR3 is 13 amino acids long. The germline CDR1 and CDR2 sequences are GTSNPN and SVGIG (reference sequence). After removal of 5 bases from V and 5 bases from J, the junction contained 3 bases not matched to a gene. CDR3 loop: CAWEGTSGETQYF. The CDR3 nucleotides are TGTGCCTGGGAAGGGACTAGCGGGGAGACCCAGTACTTC.

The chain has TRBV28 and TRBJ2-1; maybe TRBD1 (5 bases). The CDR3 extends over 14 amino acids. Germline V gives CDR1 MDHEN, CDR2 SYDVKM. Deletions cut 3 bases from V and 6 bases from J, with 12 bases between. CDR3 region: CASSLGRVGNEQFF. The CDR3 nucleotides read TGTGCCAGCAGTTTGGGCAGGGTAGGCAATGAGCAGTTCTTC.